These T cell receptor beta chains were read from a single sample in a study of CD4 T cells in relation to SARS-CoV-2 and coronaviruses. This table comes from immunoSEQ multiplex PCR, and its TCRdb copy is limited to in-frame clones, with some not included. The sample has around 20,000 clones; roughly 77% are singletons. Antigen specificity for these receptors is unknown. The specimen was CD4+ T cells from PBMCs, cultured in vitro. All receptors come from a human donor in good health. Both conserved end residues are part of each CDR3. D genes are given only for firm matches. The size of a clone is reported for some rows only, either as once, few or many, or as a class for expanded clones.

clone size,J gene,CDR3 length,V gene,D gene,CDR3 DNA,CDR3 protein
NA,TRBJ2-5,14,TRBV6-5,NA,TGTGCCAGCAGTACGGGCCGTGACCAAGAGACCCAGTACTTC,CASSTGRDQETQYF
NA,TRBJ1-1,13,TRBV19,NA,TGTGCCAGTAGGAGTCAGGGTTTCACTGAAGCTTTCTTT,CASRSQGFTEAFF
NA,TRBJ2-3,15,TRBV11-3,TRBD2,TGTGCCAGCAGCTTGGCGGGGGGACCTTCAGATACGCAGTATTTT,CASSLAGGPSDTQYF
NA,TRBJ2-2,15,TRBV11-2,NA,TGTGCCAGCAGCTCGAACACTTGGGGGACCGGGGAGCTGTTTTTT,CASSSNTWGTGELFF
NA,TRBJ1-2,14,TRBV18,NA,TGTGCCAGCATGCCCGGGACAACTAACTATGGCTACACCTTC,CASMPGTTNYGYTF
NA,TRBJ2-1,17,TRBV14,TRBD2,TGTGCCAGCAGCCAACTAGCGGGAGAGGTCACCTACAATGAGCAGTTCTTC,CASSQLAGEVTYNEQFF
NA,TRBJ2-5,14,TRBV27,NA,TGTGCCAGCAGTAGGGGGGCGCGGAAAGAGACCCAGTACTTC,CASSRGARKETQYF
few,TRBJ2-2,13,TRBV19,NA,TGTGCCAGTAGTATTCAGTGGACCGGGGAGCTGTTTTTT,CASSIQWTGELFF
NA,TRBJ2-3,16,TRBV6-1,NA,NA,CASSGTGGSVSDTQYF
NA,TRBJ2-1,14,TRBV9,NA,TGTGCCAGCAGCCCGAGGTGGGAAAACAATGAGCAGTTCTTC,CASSPRWENNEQFF
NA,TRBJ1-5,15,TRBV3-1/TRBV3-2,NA,TGTGCCAGCAGCCAATCCCCCGGGGGCAATCAGCCCCAGCATTTT,CASSQSPGGNQPQHF
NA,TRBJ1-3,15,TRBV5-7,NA,TGTGCCAGCAGTCCGAACAGGGCCACATGGAACACCATATATTTT,CASSPNRATWNTIYF
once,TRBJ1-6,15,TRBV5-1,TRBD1,TGCGCCAGCAGCAACGGACAGGGGATAGACTCACCCCTCCACTTT,CASSNGQGIDSPLHF
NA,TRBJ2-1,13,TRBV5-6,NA,TGTGCCAGCAGCTACCTGCAGGGGAATGAGCAGTTCTTC,CASSYLQGNEQFF
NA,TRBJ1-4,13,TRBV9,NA,TGTGCCAGCAGCCCCGGGACGTTGGGAAAACTGTTTTTT,CASSPGTLGKLFF
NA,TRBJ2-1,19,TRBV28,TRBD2,TGTGCCAGCAGTTTATTGTGGCTAGCGGGAGGGCACTCCTACAATGAGCAGTTCTTC,CASSLLWLAGGHSYNEQFF
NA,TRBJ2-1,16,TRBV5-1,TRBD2,TGCGCCAGCAGCTTGGCGGGACTAGCGGGAGTAAATGAGCAGTTCTTC,CASSLAGLAGVNEQFF
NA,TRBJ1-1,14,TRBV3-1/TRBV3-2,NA,TGTGCCAGCAGCCTTGGGGGGCGCGGGACTGAAGCTTTCTTT,CASSLGGRGTEAFF
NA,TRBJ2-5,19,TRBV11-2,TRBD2,TGTGCCAGCAGCTTAAATGGTGCAGGACTAGCGGGGGTACAAGAGACCCAGTACTTC,CASSLNGAGLAGVQETQYF
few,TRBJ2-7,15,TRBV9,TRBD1,TGTGCCAGCAGCGTAGAGGGGGCTTTAGCCTACGAGCAGTACTTC,CASSVEGALAYEQYF
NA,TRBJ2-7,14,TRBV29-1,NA,TGCAGCGTTGCTAACCTCCGAGGAGTCTACGAGCAGTACTTC,CSVANLRGVYEQYF
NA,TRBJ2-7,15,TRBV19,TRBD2,TGTGCCAGTAGTGTTACTAGCGGGGGAGTCTACGAGCAGTACTTC,CASSVTSGGVYEQYF
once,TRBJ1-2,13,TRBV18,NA,TGTGCCAGCTCACCGGACACCGTCTATGGCTACACCTTC,CASSPDTVYGYTF